This passage covers 25 T cell receptor beta chains from one sample sequenced in a study of beta chain features in type 1 diabetes. Expressed TCRB transcripts were sequenced, since all the RNA that had been isolated was reverse transcribed. Libraries were prepared by immunoSEQ multiplex PCR; TCRdb keeps only in-frame clonotypes and omits some of them. The table lists about 200,000 clones, approximately 11% of them singletons. Sequences were obtained from central memory CD4+ T cells from blood. The source of these receptors is a man aged 18-30 years in good health.

The chain joins TRBV30 to TRBJ2-5, with D perhaps matching TRBD1 (5 bases). The germline V and J ends were trimmed by 2 bases and 5 bases, with 9 bases remaining between them. The CDR3 is 12 amino acids. CDR1 is GTSNPN, CDR2 SVGIG, per germline (reference sequence). The CDR3, as DNA: TGTGCCTGGAGTCTAGGGGTGGAGACCCAGTACTTC. Amino acid sequence: CAWSLGVETQYF.

The DNA for the CDR3 is TGCGCCAGCAGCCAAGAGAATTGGGGCTCACCCCCTTCCTACGAGCAGTACTTC. Translated: CASSQENWGSPPSYEQYF. The rearrangement links TRBV4-1 to TRBJ2-7; D possibly corresponds to TRBD1 (5 bases). Germline assignment: CDR1 MGHRA and CDR2 YSYEKL. This CDR3 is 18 amino acids long. With 0 bases removed from V and 1 base from J, the gap between germline ends came to 19 bases.

This clone was seen repeatedly, ten times or more. V gene TRBV18 combines with J gene TRBJ2-3, with 7 bases fitting TRBD1. Germline V CDR1 and CDR2: KGHSH, LQKENI. V trimming: 6 bases; J trimming: 5 bases; junction bases outside the gene matches: 11. The CDR3 has 15 amino acids. The CDR3 spells CASSSGPTGEDTQYF. The CDR3 DNA reads as TGTGCCAGCTCCTCCGGGCCCACAGGGGAAGATACGCAGTATTTT.

This clone showed up just a few times. This chain connects TRBV11-2 to TRBJ2-1; D is perhaps TRBD2 (6 bases). This CDR3 region has 16 residues. V dropped 5 bases and J dropped 3 bases, with 17 bases sitting between them. CDR1 is SGHAT, CDR2 FQNNGV, per germline. Here the CDR3 DNA reads TGTGCCAGCAGCCCTCTACGCGGGGCCGTCTACAATGAGCAGTTCTTC. Translation: CASSPLRGAVYNEQFF.

The chain uses TRBV2 and TRBJ2-7, with D possibly matching TRBD1 (5 bases). Per the germline V gene, CDR1 is SNHLY and CDR2 is FYNNEI. The CDR3 is 11 amino acids. With 7 bases removed from V and 6 bases from J, the gap between germline ends came to 10 bases. The CDR3 loop reads CASNRLVEQYF. CDR3 sequence (DNA): TGTGCCAGCAACAGGCTAGTCGAGCAGTACTTC.

The rearrangement joins TRBV19 to TRBJ1-5; a weak D match, TRBD1 (6 bases). Per germline, CDR1 LNHDA and CDR2 SQIVND (reference sequence). V lost 7 bases to trimming and J lost 0 bases, with 22 bases between them. The CDR3 contains 18 residues. CDR3 nucleotides: TGTGCCAGTACCCCTACCGTGCAGACAGGATTTAGCAATCAGCCCCAGCATTTT. Translating gives CASTPTVQTGFSNQPQHF.

This clone appeared a few times. The genes are TRBV5-6 and TRBJ2-4; 8 positions agree with TRBD1. Germline CDR1 is SGHDT and CDR2 is YYEEEE. V shed 2 bases, J shed 7 bases, and the junction held 5 bases outside the gene matches. This CDR3 spans 14 amino acids. The CDR3 DNA reads as TGTGCCAGCAGCTTTCCGGGACAGGCGAACATTCAGTACTTC. As protein: CASSFPGQANIQYF.

The chain is built from TRBV20-1 and TRBJ1-1; 7 positions agree with TRBD1. The V gene end was trimmed by 2 bases and the J gene end by 11 bases; junction bases not matched to a gene: 5. The germline V gene has CDR1 DFQATT and CDR2 SNEGSKA (reference sequence). The CDR3 extends over 11 amino acids. The DNA of the CDR3 is TGCAGTGCTAGAAAGGGGGCTGGTGCTTTCTTT. As protein: CSARKGAGAFF.

The V gene is TRBV14, the J gene TRBJ2-5; D is possibly TRBD2 (6 bases). V was trimmed by 4 bases and J by 5 bases, leaving 26 bases between them. CDR3 size: 18 residues. The germline CDR1 and CDR2 sequences are SGHDN and FVKESK. This CDR3 is CASSPRDSQAKIGETQYF. The CDR3, as DNA: TGTGCCAGCAGCCCCCGGGACTCCCAAGCTAAGATTGGGGAGACCCAGTACTTC. Combining the CDR3 with reference TRBV14 and TRBJ2-5 gives the whole variable domain EAGVTQFPSHSVIEKGQTVTLRCDPISGHDNLYWYRRVMGKEIKFLLHFVKESKQDESGMPNNRFLAERTGGTYSTLKVQPAELEDSGVYFCASSPRDSQAKIGETQYFGPGTRLLVL.

The chain combines TRBV2 with TRBJ2-2; TRBD2 matches at 12 bases. The CDR3 is 16 residues long. CDR1 and CDR2 (germline): SNHLY, FYNNEI. The trim removed 3 bases at V and 7 bases at J, leaving 6 bases unmatched. CDR3 DNA sequence: TGTGCCAGCAGTGACAGACTAGCGGGAGTGGGCGGGGAGCTGTTTTTT. The encoded protein is CASSDRLAGVGGELFF.

This sequence joins TRBV7-8 and TRBJ2-5; 10 positions match TRBD2. The CDR3 is 14 residues long. Germline V gene lookup returns CDR1 SGHVS and CDR2 FQNEAQ. With V trimmed by 2 bases and J by 5 bases, 2 bases remained unmatched. CDR3 residues: CASSLLAGVETQYF. DNA for the CDR3: TGTGCCAGCAGCTTACTAGCGGGAGTGGAGACCCAGTACTTC.

This clone was found a few times. The rearrangement uses TRBV6-6 and TRBJ2-2, with D perhaps TRBD1 (5 bases). The length of the CDR3 is 14 residues. V lost 6 bases and J 2 bases, leaving 10 bases between the germline ends. Germline V gene data show CDR1 as MNHNY and CDR2 as SVGAGI (reference sequence). The CDR3 region has the DNA TGTGCCAGCAGCGGACGGACAAACACCGGGGAGCTGTTTTTT. It encodes CASSGRTNTGELFF.

V gene TRBV28 combines with J gene TRBJ1-2, with 7 positions matching TRBD1. Unmatched junction bases numbered 10, after V lost 7 bases and J lost 8 bases. Germline assignment: CDR1 MDHEN and CDR2 SYDVKM. The CDR3 loop spans 13 amino acids. As DNA, the CDR3 is TGTGCCAGCACCCTACAGGGGATGGAGGGCTACACCTTC. It translates to CASTLQGMEGYTF.

This clone was found a few times. The chain employs TRBV7-3 and TRBJ2-7, with D possibly being TRBD2 (6 bases). The CDR3 length is 14 residues. CDR1 and CDR2 (germline): SGHTA, FQGTGA. The V gene lost 5 bases and the J gene lost 7 bases, with 18 bases spanning the gap. The CDR3, as DNA: TGTGCCAGCAGCCGCGGGGCGGGCTCGGGGGAGCAGTACTTC. Protein sequence: CASSRGAGSGEQYF.

This clone was picked up a small number of times. This chain joins TRBV10-3 and TRBJ1-5; 10 bases are shared with TRBD1. Germline CDR1 and CDR2: ENHRY and SYGVKD. This CDR3 is built from 15 residues. J was trimmed by 1 base and V by 10 bases; bases with no gene match: 7. The CDR3 DNA reads as TGTGCCAGCCTACCGGGACAGGGGAGCAATCAGCCCCAGCATTTT. This gives the protein CASLPGQGSNQPQHF.

In its sample, this clone was seen a few times. The chain links TRBV4-3 to TRBJ2-1; the match to TRBD2 covers 12 bases. V was pared by 3 bases and J by 1 base, with 4 bases of the junction left unmatched. Germline V gene data show CDR1 as LGHNA and CDR2 as YSLEER. The CDR3 covers 17 residues. This CDR3 reads CASSHYGTSGSYNEQFF. In DNA, the CDR3 is TGCGCCAGCAGCCATTATGGGACTAGCGGGTCCTACAATGAGCAGTTCTTC.

This clone was seen a handful of times. The genes are TRBV6-5 and TRBJ2-7; possible D gene TRBD1, 6 bases. The V gene lost 2 bases and the J gene lost 6 bases, with 8 bases spanning the gap. CDR3 length: 12 residues. Germline CDR1 MNHEY, CDR2 SVGAGI. For the CDR3, the DNA is TGTGCCAGCAGTTACAGGGGGAGCGAGCAGTACTTC. It translates to CASSYRGSEQYF.

The chain employs TRBV9 and TRBJ2-7; 9 bases match TRBD1. The CDR3 length is 16 residues. J gave up 3 bases and V 4 bases, and 11 bases lay outside the gene matches. In germline, CDR1 is SGDLS, CDR2 YYNGEE. For the CDR3, the DNA is TGTGCCAGCAGCCCCATACAGGGGGCAGGGGACTACGAGCAGTACTTC. This translates into CASSPIQGAGDYEQYF. Full variable domain (rest looked up from reference TRBV9 and TRBJ2-7): DSGVTQTPKHLITATGQRVTLRCSPRSGDLSVYWYQQSLDQGLQFLIQYYNGEERAKGNILERFSAQQFPDLHSELNLSSLELGDSALYFCASSPIQGAGDYEQYFGPGTRLTVT.

The gene calls are TRBV7-8 and TRBJ2-3, with 10 bases fitting TRBD2. The CDR3 loop spans 16 amino acids. Germline V gene data show CDR1 as SGHVS and CDR2 as FQNEAQ. V trimming: 4 bases; J trimming: 2 bases; junction bases outside the gene matches: 6. This chain's CDR3 is CASSSQLAGNTDTQYF. CDR3 bases: TGTGCCAGCAGCTCACAACTAGCGGGAAACACAGATACGCAGTATTTT.

The chain recombines TRBV19 with TRBJ2-1, with 8 bases fitting TRBD2. This CDR3 spans 17 amino acids. With 5 bases clipped from V and 7 bases from J, the junction kept 16 bases outside the gene matches. The V gene's germline CDR1 is LNHDA and CDR2 SQIVND (reference sequence). The CDR3 region has the DNA TGTGCCAGTAGTCCCCCCAGAGCGGGAGACCTCCTTAATGAGCAGTTCTTC. Its protein product is CASSPPRAGDLLNEQFF.

The rearrangement links TRBV18 to TRBJ2-5, with a possible D match to TRBD1 (6 bases). The CDR3 runs to 14 residues. Trimming pared 3 bases from V and 5 bases from J, leaving 13 bases between. Per germline, CDR1 KGHSH and CDR2 LQKENI. The CDR3 DNA reads as TGTGCCAGCTCACCTGGGTCAGGGGAGGAGACCCAGTACTTC. It specifies CASSPGSGEETQYF.

This clone has more than one count but fewer than ten. This rearrangement joins TRBV20-1 to TRBJ2-7; unclear D gene. Germline lookup yields CDR1 DFQATT and CDR2 SNEGSKA (reference sequence). The CDR3 spans 11 residues. Trimming stripped 3 bases from V and 4 bases from J, with 7 bases between. CDR3 sequence: CSARSRYEQYF. The CDR3 DNA is TGCAGTGCTAGGTCCAGATACGAGCAGTACTTC.

Only a few counts were recorded for this clone. CDR3 coding DNA: TGTGCCAGCAGCCCCGGACTTTTAAATACGCAGTATTTT. It translates to CASSPGLLNTQYF. The V call is TRBV7-9, the J call TRBJ2-3, with a weak D call TRBD2 (5 bases). Per the germline V gene, CDR1 is SEHNR and CDR2 is FQNEAQ (reference sequence). Trimming took 5 bases from V and 7 from J, leaving 13 bases between them. The CDR3 totals 13 residues.

This clone was seen once. The rearrangement links TRBV6-5 to TRBJ2-3, with D possibly being TRBD2 (5 bases). This CDR3 contains 12 residues. Trimming stripped 10 bases from V and 2 bases from J, with 10 bases between. Per the germline V gene, CDR1 is MNHEY and CDR2 is SVGAGI. The CDR3 DNA reads as TGTGCCATCGGACTGGACACAGATACGCAGTATTTT. Translated, it gives CAIGLDTDTQYF.

A few counts support this clone. The CDR3 nucleotides are TGTGCCTGGAGTGGACAGTTTTATAGCAATCAGCCCCAGCATTTT. Translation: CAWSGQFYSNQPQHF. The rearrangement links TRBV30 to TRBJ1-5, with D perhaps matching TRBD1 (5 bases). Trimming took 1 base from V and 0 from J, leaving 10 bases between them. The CDR3 has 15 residues. The germline V gene encodes CDR1 GTSNPN and CDR2 SVGIG (reference sequence).